The source of this TCR beta chain is a study of vaccination effects on CD4 cells after COVID-19. As regards this clone: Its antigen is unidentified.

Assay: immunoSEQ multiplex PCR; the TCRdb copy retains only in-frame clones and omits some. Of roughly 51,000 clones in the sample, 74% were seen once. It was after roughly ten days of culture that CD4+ T cells were isolated. Confirmation by PCR established that the person had SARS-CoV-2 infection between March and December 2020. As their vaccination, participants received two doses of either BNT162b2 or mRNA-1273. This TCR came from a human donor who had a prior SARS-CoV-2 infection. Material: CD4+ T cells from PBMCs cultured without peptide, obtained after COVID-19 vaccination.

The CDR3 region has the DNA TGTGCCAGCAGCTTAGGATTCGTTGAGGACAACTATGGCTACACCTTC. This translates into CASSLGFVEDNYGYTF. The genes are TRBV5-6 and TRBJ1-2; no clear D. CDR1 and CDR2 from the germline V gene are SGHDT and YYEEEE. The CDR3 is 16 amino acids. V shed 2 bases and J shed 2 bases, with 16 bases lying between them.